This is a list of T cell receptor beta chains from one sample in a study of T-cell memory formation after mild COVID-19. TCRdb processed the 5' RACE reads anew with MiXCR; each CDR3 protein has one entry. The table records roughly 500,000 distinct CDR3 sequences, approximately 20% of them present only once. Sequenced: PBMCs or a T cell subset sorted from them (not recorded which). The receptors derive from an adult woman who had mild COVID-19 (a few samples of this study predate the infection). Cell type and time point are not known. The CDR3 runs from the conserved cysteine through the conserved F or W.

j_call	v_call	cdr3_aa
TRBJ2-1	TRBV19	CASSDTSGAYNEQFF
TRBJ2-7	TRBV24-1	CATSPGHQRSSYEQYF
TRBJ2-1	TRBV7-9	CASSLLKQFF
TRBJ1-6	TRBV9	CASSVGGGSNSPLHF
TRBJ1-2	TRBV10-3	CAISGMGTGAYGYTF
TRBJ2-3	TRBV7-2	CASSPGGASDTQYF
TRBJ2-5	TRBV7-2	CASSLAPGLAAVETQYF
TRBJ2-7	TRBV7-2	CASSFSLTYEQYF
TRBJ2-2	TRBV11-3	CASSLALAGDLTGELFF
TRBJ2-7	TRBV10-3	CAISADRGGDEQYF
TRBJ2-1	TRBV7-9	CASSPTPALGLRYEQFF
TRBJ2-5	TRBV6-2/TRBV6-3	CASSPVGLLSETQYF
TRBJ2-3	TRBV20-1	CSARPAGTDTQYF
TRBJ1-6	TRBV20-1	CSARDQETGDNSPLHF
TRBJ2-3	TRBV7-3	CASSLTGLATDTQYF
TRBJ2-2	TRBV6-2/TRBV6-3	CASSYSVRLAGVTGELFF
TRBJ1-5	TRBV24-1	CATSDRAGTGHQPQHF
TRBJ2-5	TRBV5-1	CASSLFRGERETQYF
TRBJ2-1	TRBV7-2	CASSHRLANEQFF
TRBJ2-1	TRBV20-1	CSAKWVGYNEQFF
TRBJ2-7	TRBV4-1	CASSQGSAGGPGYEQYF
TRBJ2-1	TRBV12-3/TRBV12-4	CASTLYQETVPGQFF
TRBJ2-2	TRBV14	CASSLLGPSGTGELFF
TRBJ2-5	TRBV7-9	CASSSLPGQETQYF
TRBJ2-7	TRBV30	CAWNSPEREVEQYF
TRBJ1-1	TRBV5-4	CASSPDRGRSNTEAFF
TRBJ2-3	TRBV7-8	CASSLGSGGGTDTQYF
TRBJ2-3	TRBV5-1	CASKSLTDTQYF
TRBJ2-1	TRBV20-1	CSAPRLTGNEQFF
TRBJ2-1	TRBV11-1	CASSLAPDEQFF
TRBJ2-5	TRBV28	CASSFGSWRQETQYF
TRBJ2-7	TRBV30	CAWSVLAWAYEQYF
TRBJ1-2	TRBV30	CAWGLGSGAHYGYTF
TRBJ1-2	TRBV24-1	CATSVVHSHGYTF
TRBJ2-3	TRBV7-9	CASSLAAGAFRTDTQYF
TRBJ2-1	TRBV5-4	CASSLGAAGAYNEQFF
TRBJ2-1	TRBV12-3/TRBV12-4	CAIPGQGNNEQFF
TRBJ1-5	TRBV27	CASSLQGAQPQHF
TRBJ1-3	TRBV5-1	CASSLEGGENTIYF
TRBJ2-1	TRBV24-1	CATSLAGGHNEQFF
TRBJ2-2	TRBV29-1	CSVEPRRTGELFF